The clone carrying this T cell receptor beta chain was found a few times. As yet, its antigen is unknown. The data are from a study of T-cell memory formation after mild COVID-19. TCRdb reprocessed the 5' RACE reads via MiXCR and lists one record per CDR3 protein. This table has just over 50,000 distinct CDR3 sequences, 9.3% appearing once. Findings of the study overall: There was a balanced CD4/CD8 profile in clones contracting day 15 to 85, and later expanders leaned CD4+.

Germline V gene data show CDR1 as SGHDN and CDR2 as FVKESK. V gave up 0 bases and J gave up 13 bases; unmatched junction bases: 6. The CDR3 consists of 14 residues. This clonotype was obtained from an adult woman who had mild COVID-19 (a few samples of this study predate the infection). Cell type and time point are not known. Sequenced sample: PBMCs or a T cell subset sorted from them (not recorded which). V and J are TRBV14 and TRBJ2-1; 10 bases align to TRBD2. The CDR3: CASSQETSGVLQFF. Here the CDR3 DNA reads TGTGCCAGCAGCCAAGAAACTAGCGGGGTCCTTCAGTTCTTC.